This T cell receptor (beta chain) was found in a study of beta chain features in type 1 diabetes. Reverse transcription of all isolated RNA meant that expressed TCRB transcripts were sequenced. Clones were read by immunoSEQ multiplex PCR, and TCRdb kept only the in-frame ones, dropping some. This table holds roughly 50,000 clones, 35% to 50% found once. To note about this clone: The antigen remains undetermined.

Each donor gave one heparinised blood draw averaging about 116 mL. Staining for CD45RO/CCR7/CD25/CD127/CD95/CD27 allowed sorting of CD4+ naive, central memory, regulatory and stem cell-like memory cells. Sorted populations all had greater than 95% purity. With 0 bases removed from V and 9 bases from J, the gap between germline ends came to 9 bases. The CDR3 spans 13 residues. Germline V lookup: CDR1 SGHTA, CDR2 FQGNSA. Study-level results: Still unanswered here is whether HLA type influences TCRB rearrangement. When Type 1 diabetes patients were examined, their TCRB CDR3s proved moderately but significantly shorter in all four CD4+ subsets.

The specimen was Tregs from blood. The sequence was obtained from a man between 25 and 39 years old with type 1 diabetes. V and J are TRBV7-2 and TRBJ2-1; D remains unclear. This chain's CDR3 is CASSLAQQREQFF. For the CDR3, the DNA is TGTGCCAGCAGCTTAGCGCAACAACGTGAGCAGTTCTTC.